These 28 T cell receptor beta chains share one sample of origin, sequenced in a study of blood T cell repertoires in COVID-19. Sequenced by immunoSEQ multiplex PCR; TCRdb stores in-frame clones only, minus some. The data contain 100,000 or so clones, approximately 90% of them singletons. Sequenced sample: peripheral blood. Receptors originate from a woman aged 50 to 60 in a cohort sampled during active COVID-19.

V gene TRBV7-9 combines with J gene TRBJ1-3; the D gene is possibly TRBD1 (5 bases). Germline-derived CDR1 and CDR2 are SEHNR and FQNEAQ (reference sequence). The CDR3 is 15 amino acids. Trimming took off 1 base at V and 7 bases at J, with 14 bases between the two ends. The CDR3 DNA reads TGTGCCAGCAGCTTAGGGGACGGCCGGGGGAACACCATATATTTT. Residues: CASSLGDGRGNTIYF.

CDR3 coding DNA: TGTGCCAGCAGCAGCCAGGGAACCGGGGAGCTGTTTTTT. The encoded protein is CASSSQGTGELFF. This chain links TRBV12-3 or TRBV12-4 with TRBJ2-2, with a weak D call TRBD1 (5 bases). The CDR3 runs to 13 residues. Trimming took off 6 bases at V and 5 bases at J, with 10 bases between the two ends.

The gene calls are TRBV6-1 and TRBJ1-5, with TRBD1 matching over 8 bases. The CDR3 is 14 residues long. With 3 bases clipped from V and 5 bases from J, the junction kept 3 bases outside the gene matches. Germline loops: CDR1 MNHNS, CDR2 SASEGT. The CDR3 DNA sequence: TGTGCCAGCAGTGAGGGGACAGGCCATCAGCCCCAGCATTTT. As protein: CASSEGTGHQPQHF.

This chain links TRBV7-3 with TRBJ2-3, with D perhaps matching TRBD1 (6 bases). Trimming removed 5 bases at V and 4 bases at J, with 13 bases between. Germline loops: CDR1 SGHTA, CDR2 FQGTGA. There are 14 residues in the CDR3. The DNA for the CDR3 is TGTGCCAGCAGCCCCGGGACACGTCCAGATACGCAGTATTTT. Amino acid sequence: CASSPGTRPDTQYF.

This clone was found once. The V call is TRBV28, the J call TRBJ1-6; D may be TRBD1 (6 bases). The CDR3 runs to 16 residues. Germline V lookup: CDR1 MDHEN, CDR2 SYDVKM. V was cut by 3 bases and J by 6 bases, with 15 bases left in between. The chain's CDR3 is CASSLWPGESNSPLHF. The CDR3 DNA sequence: TGTGCCAGCAGTTTGTGGCCAGGGGAAAGTAATTCACCCCTCCACTTT.

The chain couples TRBV10-3 to TRBJ2-5, with 7 bases lining up with TRBD2. Germline CDR1 is ENHRY and CDR2 is SYGVKD. This CDR3 spans 12 amino acids. The junction had 0 bases not matched to a gene; V was cut back by 3 bases and J by 5 bases. The CDR3, as DNA: TGTGCCATCAGTGAACTAGCGGAGACCCAGTACTTC. Encoded protein: CAISELAETQYF.

The chain employs TRBV27 and TRBJ2-7, with 11 positions matching TRBD1. Germline V gene lookup returns CDR1 MNHEY and CDR2 SMNVEV (reference sequence). The V gene end was trimmed by 10 bases and the J gene end by 4 bases; junction bases not matched to a gene: 6. This CDR3 is 13 amino acids long. This CDR3 reads CATRDRGSYEQYF. The CDR3 region has the DNA TGTGCCACCCGGGACAGGGGGTCTTACGAGCAGTACTTC.

This rearrangement joins TRBV9 to TRBJ2-2; 13 nucleotides agree with TRBD2. Germline V gene data show CDR1 as SGDLS and CDR2 as YYNGEE. The V segment lost 3 bases and the J segment 1 base; nucleotides outside the gene matches: 6. The CDR3 contains 18 residues. Here the CDR3 DNA reads TGTGCCAGCAGCGCGGGACTAGCGGGATCCCTGAACACCGGGGAGCTGTTTTTT. Protein: CASSAGLAGSLNTGELFF. Complete variable domain (other parts from reference TRBV9 and TRBJ2-2): DSGVTQTPKHLITATGQRVTLRCSPRSGDLSVYWYQQSLDQGLQFLIQYYNGEERAKGNILERFSAQQFPDLHSELNLSSLELGDSALYFCASSAGLAGSLNTGELFFGEGSRLTVL.

The chain carries TRBV6-1 and TRBJ2-7; D call uncertain. CDR1 is MNHNS, CDR2 SASEGT, per germline. The CDR3 extends over 13 amino acids. V gave up 3 bases and J gave up 5 bases, with 11 bases separating them. The CDR3 DNA reads TGTGCCAGCAGTGACGCCTCGACTCACGAGCAGTACTTC. It specifies CASSDASTHEQYF.

V is TRBV19 and J is TRBJ2-3; TRBD1 matches 8 bases. The CDR3 totals 14 residues. J lost 3 bases, V lost 5 bases, and 4 bases had no gene match. Looked up from germline, CDR1 is LNHDA and CDR2 is SQIVND (reference sequence). The CDR3 sequence: CASSRQGATDTQYF. DNA for the CDR3: TGTGCCAGTAGTCGTCAGGGGGCTACAGATACGCAGTATTTT.

CDR3 loop: CAASSGGTNYGYTF. CDR3 sequence (DNA): TGTGCCGCCTCTTCAGGGGGGACTAACTATGGCTACACCTTC. This chain uses TRBV6-5 with TRBJ1-2; 7 nucleotides align to TRBD1. This CDR3 has 14 amino acids. V was pared by 11 bases and J by 0 bases, with 9 bases of the junction left unmatched. CDR1 is MNHEY and CDR2 is SVGAGI in the germline V gene.

The chain couples TRBV7-8 to TRBJ2-5; weak D call: TRBD2 (5 bases). CDR1 and CDR2 (germline): SGHVS, FQNEAQ. Trimming shortened V by 5 bases and J by 5 bases, and 12 bases separated the two germline ends. The CDR3 sequence is 13 residues long. The CDR3 spells CASSRTQRETQYF. For the CDR3, the DNA is TGTGCCAGCAGCCGTACGCAGCGGGAGACCCAGTACTTC.

For this clone: At one end the junction does not follow the germline gene, possibly because of a read error. The J gene is TRBJ2-1, the V gene TRBV7-7, with TRBD2 matching 10 bases. Germline values: CDR1 SSHAT, CDR2 FNYEAQ (reference sequence). The CDR3 spans 14 residues. CDR3 protein: CASSLGLAANEQFF. Written as DNA, the CDR3 is TGTGCTAGCAGCCTAGGACTAGCGGCCAATGAGCAGTTCTTC.

This chain joins TRBV5-4 and TRBJ2-7; TRBD1 agrees at 7 bases. After removal of 4 bases from V and 4 bases from J, the junction contained 2 bases not matched to a gene. The germline gives CDR1 SGHNT, CDR2 YYREEE (reference sequence). This CDR3 is 12 amino acids long. This CDR3 reads CASSQTGYEQYF. In DNA, the CDR3 is TGTGCCAGCAGCCAGACAGGGTACGAGCAGTACTTC.

The chain uses TRBV5-1 and TRBJ2-2, with D possibly matching TRBD2 (5 bases). V lost 0 bases and J lost 3, with 12 bases in between. The CDR3 runs to 16 residues. The germline V gene encodes CDR1 SGHRS and CDR2 YFSETQ. The CDR3 reads CASSLGLTRDTGELFF. Written as DNA, the CDR3 is TGCGCCAGCAGCTTGGGACTGACGAGGGACACCGGGGAGCTGTTTTTT.

V and J are TRBV11-2 and TRBJ1-4, with D perhaps matching TRBD1 (6 bases). In germline, CDR1 is SGHAT, CDR2 FQNNGV. V lost 2 bases to trimming and J lost 4 bases, with 11 bases between them. The CDR3 loop spans 15 amino acids. CDR3 DNA sequence: TGTGCCAGCAGCTTAAACAGGGCCCTTAATGAAAAACTGTTTTTT. It translates to CASSLNRALNEKLFF. The full variable domain, with the rest looked up from reference TRBV11-2 and TRBJ1-4, is EAGVAQSPRYKIIEKRQSVAFWCNPISGHATLYWYQQILGQGPKLLIQFQNNGVVDDSQLPKDRFSAERLKGVDSTLKIQPAKLEDSAVYLCASSLNRALNEKLFFGSGTQLSVL.

The V call is TRBV5-8, the J call TRBJ2-7, with TRBD1 matching 10 bases. The CDR3 loop spans 13 amino acids. J gave up 6 bases and V 2 bases, and 2 bases lay outside the gene matches. Germline V gene sequence: CDR1 SGHTS, CDR2 YDEGEE. CDR3 loop: CASSLWDRGEQYF. The CDR3 region has the DNA TGTGCCAGCAGCTTATGGGACAGGGGCGAGCAGTACTTC.

The V and J genes are TRBV6-5 and TRBJ2-5; 10 bases fit TRBD2. With 6 bases clipped from V and 5 bases from J, the junction kept 9 bases outside the gene matches. CDR3 size: 15 residues. Germline CDR1 reads MNHEY; CDR2 reads SVGAGI. The CDR3 nucleotides read TGTGCCAGCAGCTCCCAAGCGGGGGGGCCTGAGACCCAGTACTTC. This translates into CASSSQAGGPETQYF.

The rearrangement joins TRBV5-1 to TRBJ1-1; tentatively, D is TRBD1 (5 bases). Trimming took off 3 bases at V and 0 bases at J, with 12 bases between the two ends. The V gene's germline CDR1 is SGHRS and CDR2 YFSETQ. The CDR3 has 15 amino acids. The CDR3 DNA reads TGCGCCAGCAGCTCGACCATGACAGTGAACACTGAAGCTTTCTTT. It is translated as CASSSTMTVNTEAFF.

The chain combines TRBV4-1 with TRBJ2-2; possibly TRBD1 for D (5 bases). V was pared by 3 bases and J by 0 bases, with 14 bases between. CDR1 MGHRA and CDR2 YSYEKL come from the germline V gene. CDR3 length equals 17 residues. The CDR3 nucleotides read TGCGCCAGCAGCCACAATCTATTAGGGGCGAACACCGGGGAGCTGTTTTTT. Its translation is CASSHNLLGANTGELFF.

This rearrangement joins TRBV6-4 to TRBJ1-2, with 7 bases aligning to TRBD1. The V segment lost 3 bases and the J segment 7 bases; nucleotides outside the gene matches: 8. This CDR3 comprises 14 residues. The germline V gene has CDR1 MRHNA and CDR2 SNTAGT. The CDR3 spells CASSDQEGAGGYTF. In DNA form, the CDR3 reads TGTGCCAGCAGTGATCAGGAGGGGGCTGGTGGCTACACCTTC.

The CDR3 DNA reads TGTGCCAGCAGGGGGGACTACCCCACCGGGGAGCTGTTTTTT. It yields the protein CASRGDYPTGELFF. The chain couples TRBV7-3 to TRBJ2-2; 7 bases agree with TRBD2. V lost 6 bases to trimming and J lost 4 bases; unmatched junction nucleotides: 5. There are 14 residues in the CDR3. Germline V CDR1 and CDR2: SGHTA, FQGTGA.

This clone was observed a single time. Other DNA sequences in the same sample also yield this CDR3. This rearrangement joins TRBV6-5 to TRBJ2-5, with 7 bases that match TRBD2. The CDR3 has 13 residues. Trimming cost V 6 bases and J 3 bases; bases outside gene matches: 4. Germline assignment: CDR1 MNHEY and CDR2 SVGAGI. The CDR3 DNA reads TGTGCCAGCAGGCGGGCGGGGGAAGAGACCCAGTACTTC. Protein sequence: CASRRAGEETQYF.

The rearrangement links TRBV2 to TRBJ2-1; D is perhaps TRBD1 (6 bases). In germline, CDR1 is SNHLY, CDR2 FYNNEI. V gave up 5 bases and J gave up 5 bases, with 16 bases separating them. The CDR3 is made up of 15 amino acids. The chain's CDR3 is CASSLGQSVNNEQFF. CDR3 nucleotide sequence: TGTGCCAGCAGTTTGGGACAATCGGTAAACAATGAGCAGTTCTTC.

This chain links TRBV9 with TRBJ2-7; D is unresolved. The CDR3 consists of 12 residues. The germline CDR1 and CDR2 sequences are SGDLS and YYNGEE. Trimming cost V 3 bases and J 3 bases, with 7 bases left between them. In DNA, the CDR3 is TGTGCCAGCAGCGGCGCCAACTACGAGCAGTACTTC. It specifies CASSGANYEQYF.

This chain links TRBV5-1 with TRBJ2-5; 8 bases agree with TRBD2. In germline, CDR1 is SGHRS, CDR2 YFSETQ. J lost 2 bases, V lost 4 bases, and 7 bases had no gene match. The CDR3 runs 15 residues. CDR3 sequence: CASSTGLVVQETQYF. The CDR3 nucleotides are TGCGCCAGCAGCACGGGACTAGTGGTTCAAGAGACCCAGTACTTC. Combining the CDR3 with reference TRBV5-1 and TRBJ2-5 gives the whole variable domain KAGVTQTPRYLIKTRGQQVTLSCSPISGHRSVSWYQQTPGQGLQFLFEYFSETQRNKGNFPGRFSGRQFSNSRSEMNVSTLELGDSALYLCASSTGLVVQETQYFGPGTRLLVL.

The V call is TRBV19, the J call TRBJ2-5; 10 positions match TRBD1. The CDR3 is 15 residues long. CDR1 and CDR2 (germline): LNHDA, SQIVND (reference sequence). V shed 6 bases and J 2 bases; nucleotides not matched to a gene: 6. CDR3 amino acids: CASSPTGGPQETQYF. In DNA, the CDR3 is TGTGCCAGTAGCCCGACAGGGGGCCCGCAAGAGACCCAGTACTTC.

V usage is TRBV12-3 or TRBV12-4 and J usage is TRBJ2-2, with no clear D. The CDR3 runs to 12 residues. Between the trimmed V and J ends, which lost 6 bases and 4 bases, there was a span of 6 bases. The DNA for the CDR3 is TGTGCCAGCAGAGCCCCCACCGGGGAGCTGTTTTTT. Encoded protein: CASRAPTGELFF.